These 8 T cell receptor beta chains were sequenced from one sample in a study of T cell repertoires and HLA-DP antigens. Their recognized antigens are unknown. Data came from immunoSEQ multiplex PCR; TCRdb stores just in-frame clones and leaves some out. The repertoire holds around 90,000 clones, approximately 89% seen once, with about 1.5% in the top ten. Sequenced material: CD4+ T cells from PBMCs. The origin of the receptors is a man aged 50 to 59 in good health and CMV-seronegative.

This chain links TRBV11-3 with TRBJ1-1, with a weak D call TRBD1 (6 bases). Germline CDR1 SGHNT, CDR2 YENEEA. V was pared by 4 bases and J by 5 bases, with 11 bases between. This CDR3 is 13 amino acids long. CDR3 coding DNA: TGTGCCAGCAGCTCTAGCGGACAGACTGAAGCTTTCTTT. Translating it yields CASSSSGQTEAFF.

This chain uses TRBV12-2 with TRBJ2-2; TRBD2, as called in the table, went unchecked against the DNA. TRBV12-2 is noted as a pseudogene. The CDR3 runs 16 residues. CDR3 residues: CASRLGEARGTGELFF. CDR3 nucleotides: TGTGCAAGTCGCTTAGGTGAAGCTCGGGGAACCGGGGAGCTGTTTTTT.

The J gene is TRBJ2-7, the V gene TRBV30; 10 bases map to TRBD1. The CDR3 spans 14 residues. J lost 5 bases, V lost 2 bases, and 6 bases had no gene match. The germline CDR1 and CDR2 sequences are GTSNPN and SVGIG (reference sequence). CDR3 region: CAWSPWTGGHEQYF. The DNA of the CDR3 is TGTGCCTGGAGTCCCTGGACAGGGGGGCACGAGCAGTACTTC. The variable domain in full, completed from reference TRBV30 and TRBJ2-7, reads SQTIHQWPATLVQPVGSPLSLECTVEGTSNPNLYWYRQAAGRGLQLLFYSVGIGQISSEVPQNLSASRPQDRQFILSSKKLLLSDSGFYLCAWSPWTGGHEQYFGPGTRLTVT.

The count of this clone is one. The gene calls are TRBV28 and TRBJ1-1, with D maybe TRBD1 (6 bases). This CDR3 contains 14 residues. The germline V gene has CDR1 MDHEN and CDR2 SYDVKM. V lost 5 bases to trimming and J lost 1 base, with 11 bases between them. This CDR3 reads CASSSRGGNTEAFF. The CDR3 DNA reads TGTGCCAGCAGTAGTCGAGGGGGGAACACTGAAGCTTTCTTT.

The chain has TRBV28 and TRBJ1-2, with a weak D call TRBD1 (6 bases). There are 13 residues in the CDR3. Per the germline V gene, CDR1 is MDHEN and CDR2 is SYDVKM. The V end was cut by 5 bases, the J end by 8 bases, with 15 bases between. CDR3: CASSPSTGFGYTF. The CDR3 nucleotides are TGTGCCAGCAGTCCCTCCACAGGGTTCGGCTACACCTTC.

The rearrangement uses TRBV5-1 and TRBJ2-1; 11 bases match TRBD2. V was pared by 7 bases and J by 4 bases, with 4 bases of the junction left unmatched. The CDR3 consists of 14 residues. Germline V gene sequence: CDR1 SGHRS, CDR2 YFSETQ. The CDR3 region is CASYSSGGYNEQFF. CDR3 coding DNA: TGCGCCAGCTACTCTAGCGGGGGGTACAATGAGCAGTTCTTC.

The chain joins TRBV11-2 to TRBJ2-7; the D is unclear. This CDR3 has 13 amino acids. Trimming took off 2 bases at V and 0 bases at J, with 5 bases between the two ends. CDR1 SGHAT and CDR2 FQNNGV come from the germline V gene. CDR3 sequence (DNA): TGTGCCAGCAGCTTATACCGCTCCTACGAGCAGTACTTC. It specifies CASSLYRSYEQYF.

This clone showed up just once. The chain employs TRBV4-1 and TRBJ2-2; D possibly corresponds to TRBD2 (5 bases). This CDR3 is 17 amino acids long. Deletions cut 0 bases from V and 0 bases from J, with 11 bases between. The germline V gene has CDR1 MGHRA and CDR2 YSYEKL. CDR3 region: CASSQDFEGTNTGELFF. The DNA for the CDR3 is TGCGCCAGCAGCCAAGATTTCGAGGGTACGAACACCGGGGAGCTGTTTTTT.